These T cell receptor beta chains were read from a single sample in a study of blood T cells in healthy people across ages. TCRdb recomputed calls from the 5' RACE reads with MiXCR, one row per CDR3 protein. The data hold about 620,000 distinct CDR3 sequences, with 52% observed a single time. Sequencing was done on a sample of blood. These receptors came from an elderly woman in good health. Each CDR3 is given with its conserved first and last residue. The order of the fields is D gene, CDR3 length, V gene, J gene, CDR3 protein. A D gene is named only where the DNA matches it firmly.

d_gene: NA
len: 17
v_gene: TRBV7-2
j_gene: TRBJ1-2
CDR3aa: CASSLVLGAGTDNGYTF

d_gene: NA
len: 14
v_gene: TRBV5-6
j_gene: NA
CDR3aa: CASSFWGDIYEQYF

d_gene: NA
len: 15
v_gene: TRBV5-1
j_gene: TRBJ2-5
CDR3aa: CASTPTPTQDNEQYF

d_gene: NA
len: 15
v_gene: TRBV19
j_gene: TRBJ2-2
CDR3aa: CASSNGQTNTGELFF

d_gene: NA
len: 17
v_gene: TRBV3-1
j_gene: TRBJ1-2
CDR3aa: CASSQSPPRGDRYGYTF

d_gene: NA
len: 16
v_gene: TRBV28
j_gene: TRBJ2-7
CDR3aa: CASSPLEVTSPDEQYF

d_gene: TRBD1
len: 16
v_gene: TRBV5-1
j_gene: TRBJ2-1
CDR3aa: CASSSGTGPTVNEQFF

d_gene: TRBD2
len: 17
v_gene: TRBV24-1
j_gene: TRBJ2-1
CDR3aa: CATSDLGAGGFMDEQFF

d_gene: TRBD1
len: 15
v_gene: TRBV5-1
j_gene: TRBJ1-1
CDR3aa: CASSLERQGRTEAFF

d_gene: NA
len: 11
v_gene: TRBV29-1
j_gene: TRBJ1-4
CDR3aa: CSVVRNEKLFF

d_gene: TRBD2
len: 22
v_gene: TRBV6-1
j_gene: TRBJ2-3
CDR3aa: CASPRHRDPRPSGGPRTDTQYF

d_gene: NA
len: 15
v_gene: TRBV7-8
j_gene: TRBJ1-5
CDR3aa: CASSLDGGLYQPQHF

d_gene: NA
len: 14
v_gene: TRBV20-1
j_gene: TRBJ2-1
CDR3aa: CSARVPSRVDEQFF

d_gene: TRBD1
len: 15
v_gene: TRBV18
j_gene: TRBJ2-1
CDR3aa: CASSPSQGAGNEQFF

d_gene: TRBD1
len: 16
v_gene: TRBV9
j_gene: TRBJ2-3
CDR3aa: CASSERQGAQVDTQYF

d_gene: NA
len: 15
v_gene: TRBV7-9
j_gene: TRBJ2-3
CDR3aa: CASRSRTTPTDTQYF

d_gene: TRBD2
len: 15
v_gene: TRBV12-3/TRBV12-4
j_gene: TRBJ2-5
CDR3aa: CASRTSGGTQETQYF

d_gene: NA
len: 12
v_gene: TRBV7-2
j_gene: TRBJ2-1
CDR3aa: CASSFVQREQFF

d_gene: TRBD2
len: 17
v_gene: TRBV5-1
j_gene: TRBJ2-3
CDR3aa: CASSHIASGGDTGTQYF

d_gene: TRBD2
len: 15
v_gene: TRBV6-6
j_gene: TRBJ2-3
CDR3aa: CASSYPGLAGGTQYF

d_gene: NA
len: 10
v_gene: TRBV29-1
j_gene: TRBJ1-1
CDR3aa: CSVRQLEAFF

d_gene: NA
len: 17
v_gene: TRBV25-1
j_gene: TRBJ2-3
CDR3aa: CASSEYRGRLGTDTQYF

d_gene: NA
len: 15
v_gene: TRBV7-9
j_gene: TRBJ2-7
CDR3aa: CASSYQGSPSYEQYF

d_gene: NA
len: 17
v_gene: TRBV9
j_gene: TRBJ1-6
CDR3aa: CASSGIDRTRYNSPLHF

d_gene: NA
len: 12
v_gene: TRBV3-1
j_gene: TRBJ2-5
CDR3aa: CASSQLWETQYF

d_gene: NA
len: 13
v_gene: TRBV20-1
j_gene: TRBJ2-3
CDR3aa: CSAGGRERGTQYF

d_gene: NA
len: 14
v_gene: TRBV10-3
j_gene: TRBJ2-1
CDR3aa: CAISEQRTNNEQFF

d_gene: NA
len: 15
v_gene: TRBV6-5
j_gene: TRBJ1-4
CDR3aa: CASRPSGRINEKLFF